The present T cell receptor (beta chain) was sequenced within a study of blood T cells in healthy people across ages. This clonotype turned up a few times. Germline values: CDR1 DFQATT, CDR2 SNEGSKA (reference sequence). The V gene lost 1 base and the J gene lost 8 bases, with 8 bases spanning the gap. The CDR3 extends over 11 amino acids. The second PCR ran about 7 to 12 cycles with a sample-barcoded 5' primer and J-beta primers. Researchers report that a template-switch adaptor with 12 random nucleotides tagged each cDNA molecule. TCRdb reanalysed the 5' RACE reads using MiXCR and keeps one entry per CDR3 protein. The table includes 800,000 or so distinct CDR3 sequences, 20% to 25% detected once. The same data also went into a second study, on T cells of mothers and their children.

The source of this sequence is a boy younger than 18 in good health. The chain joins TRBV20-1 to TRBJ1-1; D not resolved. The sequenced sample was blood. This CDR3 reads CSARGLMEAFF. The CDR3, as DNA: TGCAGTGCTAGAGGACTCATGGAAGCTTTCTTT.